A selection of T cell receptor beta chains follows, all from one sample in a study of post-analysis software for immune sequencing data. MiXCR, run by TCRdb on the PCR reads, gives a single entry per CDR3 protein. This table has 750,000 to 950,000 distinct CDR3 sequences, about half appearing once. Material: blood. Receptor source: a girl between 10 and 17 years old with multiple sclerosis. The conserved cysteine and the conserved F or W are not part of the CDR3 here.

CDR3: ASSFSRTASNEKLF
V: TRBV7-8
J: TRBJ1-4

CDR3: ANSLAGGYNEQF
V: TRBV12-3/TRBV12-4
J: TRBJ2-1

CDR3: ASSTPSGGTYEQY
V: TRBV7-9
J: TRBJ2-7

CDR3: ASSFTGAWDTEAF
V: TRBV5-1
J: TRBJ1-1

CDR3: ASSTLAGDGTQY
V: TRBV5-1
J: TRBJ2-3

CDR3: ASSVGAGDNQPQH
V: TRBV9
J: TRBJ1-5

CDR3: ASSYSGGITEAF
V: TRBV6-5
J: TRBJ1-1

CDR3: ASSLGRTSLGSNEQF
V: TRBV7-2
J: TRBJ2-1

CDR3: ASSLEVSPGQGRGYT
V: TRBV5-1
J: TRBJ1-2

CDR3: ASSLGAGRADTQY
V: TRBV28
J: TRBJ2-3

CDR3: ATKGQGVVGANVLT
V: TRBV15
J: TRBJ2-6

CDR3: ASSWDRVNSPLH
V: TRBV28
J: TRBJ1-6

CDR3: ASSLGDYRSYNEQY
V: TRBV5-1
J: TRBJ2-7

CDR3: ASTEGHTKTQY
V: TRBV6-5
J: TRBJ2-3

CDR3: ASSFSGGEYNEQF
V: TRBV27
J: TRBJ2-1

CDR3: ATSRSQGGETQY
V: TRBV15
J: TRBJ2-5

CDR3: ATLFSGDSSGANVLT
V: TRBV24-1
J: TRBJ2-6

CDR3: SALWRESGDTQY
V: TRBV20-1
J: TRBJ2-3

CDR3: ASSYSTGAHNEQF
V: TRBV6-5
J: TRBJ2-1

CDR3: ASSSGQGMDEKLF
V: TRBV28
J: TRBJ1-4

CDR3: AISERGLAGEQF
V: TRBV10-3
J: TRBJ2-1

CDR3: ASSQDFGYT
V: TRBV4-2
J: TRBJ1-2

CDR3: ASSQGPSTDTQY
V: TRBV3-1
J: TRBJ2-3

CDR3: ASSYVGPREKLF
V: TRBV7-2
J: TRBJ1-4

CDR3: SVMTVNEKLF
V: TRBV29-1
J: TRBJ1-4

CDR3: ASSSSGGSYNEQF
V: TRBV7-3
J: TRBJ2-1

CDR3: SARPPLPSDPYEQY
V: TRBV20-1
J: TRBJ2-7

CDR3: SARDLQGDYEQY
V: TRBV20-1
J: TRBJ2-7

CDR3: AWSNTGNYQPQH
V: TRBV30
J: TRBJ1-5

CDR3: ASSFPGLAGVSYNEQF
V: TRBV7-9
J: TRBJ2-1

CDR3: ASRTSGTGWGETQY
V: TRBV6-6
J: TRBJ2-5

CDR3: SAGEDFPLAGASNEQF
V: TRBV20-1
J: TRBJ2-1

CDR3: SVAPGGYNEQF
V: TRBV29-1
J: TRBJ2-1

CDR3: ASSLSGDERF
V: TRBV28
J: TRBJ2-1

CDR3: ASSPSGTRPYEQY
V: TRBV9
J: TRBJ2-7

CDR3: SARDGSRGETQY
V: TRBV20-1
J: TRBJ2-5

CDR3: ASSPYLAGGGDEQF
V: TRBV3-1
J: TRBJ2-1

CDR3: SVEAGLVTEAF
V: TRBV29-1
J: TRBJ1-1

CDR3: SARNRQVPSYEQY
V: TRBV20-1
J: .

CDR3: ASSLKLYRDPRNEQF
V: TRBV7-3
J: TRBJ2-1

CDR3: ASRRPGLAGPANEQF
V: TRBV7-2
J: TRBJ2-1

CDR3: ASSYGAANEQF
V: TRBV6-6
J: TRBJ2-1

CDR3: ASSREVYEQY
V: TRBV12-3/TRBV12-4
J: TRBJ2-7

CDR3: ASKAGGEETQY
V: TRBV28
J: TRBJ2-5

CDR3: ASSPPAGGSTEAF
V: TRBV18
J: TRBJ1-1

CDR3: AISPNRGYGYT
V: TRBV10-3
J: TRBJ1-2

CDR3: ASEGGSYEQY
V: TRBV28
J: TRBJ2-7

CDR3: VSSPGGGEEQF
V: TRBV5-5
J: TRBJ2-1

CDR3: ASSPSQGGDEKLF
V: TRBV9
J: TRBJ1-4